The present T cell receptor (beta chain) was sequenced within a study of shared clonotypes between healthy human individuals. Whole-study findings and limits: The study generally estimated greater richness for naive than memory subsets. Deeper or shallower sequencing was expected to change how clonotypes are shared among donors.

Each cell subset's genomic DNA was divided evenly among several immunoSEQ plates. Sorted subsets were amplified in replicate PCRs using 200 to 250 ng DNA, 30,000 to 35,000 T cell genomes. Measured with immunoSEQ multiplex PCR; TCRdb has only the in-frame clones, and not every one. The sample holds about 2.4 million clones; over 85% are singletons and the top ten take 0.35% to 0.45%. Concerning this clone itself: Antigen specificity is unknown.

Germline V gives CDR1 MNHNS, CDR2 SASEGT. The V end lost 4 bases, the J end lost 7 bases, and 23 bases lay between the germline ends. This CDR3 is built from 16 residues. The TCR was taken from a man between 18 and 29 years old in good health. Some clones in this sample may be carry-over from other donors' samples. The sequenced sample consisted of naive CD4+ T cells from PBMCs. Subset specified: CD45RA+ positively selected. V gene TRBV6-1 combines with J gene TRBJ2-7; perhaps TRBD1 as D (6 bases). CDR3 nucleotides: TGTGCCAGCAGTGCTCTCTCGACAGGCGGAGGTGGGGAGCAGTACTTC. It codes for CASSALSTGGGGEQYF.